This entry features one T cell receptor (beta chain) sequence. The data were obtained in a study of shared clonotypes between healthy human individuals. V was pared by 5 bases and J by 0 bases, with 8 bases between. Per germline, CDR1 SEHNR and CDR2 FQNEAQ (reference sequence). The CDR3 runs to 13 residues. Some clones are missing from TCRdb's copy, which holds only in-frame ones; the method was immunoSEQ multiplex PCR. The sample holds about 460,000 clones; approximately 71% are singletons and the top ten take around 12%. The gene calls are TRBV7-9 and TRBJ2-7; no clear D. The receptor's source is a middle-aged woman in good health. Some clones in this sample may be carry-over from other donors' samples. The sample comprised PBMCs. CDR3 DNA: TGTGCCAGCAGCCCCCCCCTCTCCTACGAGCAGTACTTC. Amino acid sequence: CASSPPLSYEQYF.